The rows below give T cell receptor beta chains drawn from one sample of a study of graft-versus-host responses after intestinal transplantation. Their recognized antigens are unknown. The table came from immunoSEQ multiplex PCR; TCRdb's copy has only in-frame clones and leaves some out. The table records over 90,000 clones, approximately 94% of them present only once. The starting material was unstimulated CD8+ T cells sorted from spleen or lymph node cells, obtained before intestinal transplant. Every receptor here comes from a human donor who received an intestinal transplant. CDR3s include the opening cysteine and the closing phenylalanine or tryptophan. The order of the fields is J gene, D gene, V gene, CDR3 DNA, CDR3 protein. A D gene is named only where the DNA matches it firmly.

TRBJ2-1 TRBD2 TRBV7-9 TGTGCCAGCAGAAGTAGCGGGGGGCCCACCTACAATGAGCAGTTCTTC CASRSSGGPTYNEQFF
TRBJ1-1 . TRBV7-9 TGTGCCAGCAGCTTCACAGGGAAGGAAGCTTTCTTT CASSFTGKEAFF
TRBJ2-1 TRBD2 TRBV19 TGTGCCAGTTCGGGACTAGCCGCCTACAATGAGCAGTTCTTC CASSGLAAYNEQFF
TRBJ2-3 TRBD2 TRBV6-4 TGTGCCAGCAGGGATACTAGCGGGGGGCCTCCCATGACAGATACGCAGTATTTT CASRDTSGGPPMTDTQYF
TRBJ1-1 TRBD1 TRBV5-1 TGCGCCAGCAGCTTCGACAGGGATAAAGGGGACACTGAAGCTTTCTTT CASSFDRDKGDTEAFF
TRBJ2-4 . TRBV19 TGTGCCAGTAGTATAGATGGGGTCGGCCAGGGCCAGTACTTC CASSIDGVGQGQYF
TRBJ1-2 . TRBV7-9 TGTGCCAGCAGCTTAGAACAGGGCAGGGACTATGGCTACACCTTC CASSLEQGRDYGYTF
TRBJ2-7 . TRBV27 TGTGCCAGCAGTTTATCAGCATTAGGGCAAGAGCAGTACTTC CASSLSALGQEQYF
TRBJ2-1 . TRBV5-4 TGTGCCAGCAGCTTCGGATATGAGCAGTTCTTC CASSFGYEQFF
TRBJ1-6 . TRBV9 TGTGCCAGCAGCGTATCAGGGCTTAACTCACCCCTCCACTTT CASSVSGLNSPLHF